Listed below are T cell receptor beta chains from one sample, sequenced in a study of CD8+ T cells in alopecia areata. Profiled with immunoSEQ multiplex PCR; TCRdb holds only in-frame clones, not every one. The table shows roughly 200,000 clones, with 50% to 70% occurring only once. The source material was CD4+ T cells sorted from blood, sampled at week 0. These receptors were collected from a human donor with alopecia areata. Each CDR3 is given with its conserved first and last residue. The listing skips clone size in some rows; elsewhere it reads once, few, many or a size class.

>11|TRBJ1-1|.|TRBV6-5
CASSFGLEAFF
>13|TRBJ2-7|few|TRBV14
CASSQDYTAKQYF
>14|TRBJ1-2|few|TRBV29-1
CSVIEGQDSFGYTF
>15|TRBJ2-3|.|TRBV15
CATSRDLAGTDTQYF
>12|TRBJ1-1|.|TRBV7-9
CASRTDNTEAFF
>14|TRBJ2-1|few|TRBV14
CASSLGTRYNEQFF
>15|TRBJ1-6|.|TRBV29-1
CSVATGGKGNSPLHF
>13|TRBJ2-5|few|TRBV29-1
CSVEGTAQETQYF
>14|TRBJ1-2|few|TRBV2
CASSRDKGGLGYTF
>14|TRBJ1-5|.|TRBV9
CASSPAPGIQPQHF
>16|TRBJ2-5|.|TRBV4-1
CASSQGFGGSGETQYF
>17|TRBJ2-1|.|TRBV10-3
CAISDLLAGDTYNEQFF
>12|TRBJ1-1|.|TRBV29-1
CSVPGPLKEAFF
>12|TRBJ2-3|.|TRBV29-1
CSLWTSGDTQYF
>12|TRBJ1-2|.|TRBV29-1
CSVNRGLYGYTF
>13|TRBJ1-1|.|TRBV29-1
CSANVVLGVGAFF
>10|TRBJ2-7|.|TRBV4-1
CAITWGAQYF
>13|TRBJ1-2|once|TRBV29-1
CSVETGGGYGYTF
>16|TRBJ1-5|.|TRBV5-6
CASSLGGSGNWQPQHF
>15|TRBJ2-3|few|TRBV11-2
CASSFRDRSTDTQYF
>16|TRBJ2-1|.|TRBV9
CASSVGTSGGYNEQFF
>13|TRBJ1-5|.|TRBV5-6
CASSLAGNQPQHF
>11|TRBJ1-1|.|TRBV30
CAWNKGTEAFF
>15|TRBJ2-2|once|TRBV9
CASSLRRANTGELFF
>10|TRBJ1-1|.|TRBV29-1
CSVGETEAFF
>14|TRBJ1-1|.|TRBV5-1
CASYEGTVNTEAFF
>15|TRBJ2-1|.|TRBV14
CASSRTSGAQNEQFF
>13|TRBJ1-2|.|TRBV2
CASSEALGISYTF
>11|TRBJ2-3|.|TRBV19
CASRTTDTQYF
>14|TRBJ2-7|once|TRBV14
CASSQPGLPYEQYF
>13|TRBJ2-2|.|TRBV14
CASSFLGTGELFF
>15|TRBJ2-1|.|TRBV27
CASSMDRDSYNEQFF
>14|TRBJ2-2|.|TRBV5-1
CATGMGADTGELFF
>14|TRBJ2-7|.|TRBV5-1
CASSLGGRANEQYF
>19|TRBJ2-3|.|TRBV29-1
CSVERSSGGSLGRADTQYF
>14|TRBJ2-2|.|TRBV5-1
CASSLGGNTGELFF
>14|TRBJ1-1|.|TRBV29-1
CSVDGRTGNTEAFF
>14|TRBJ1-1|.|TRBV30
CAWSAGVFNTEAFF
>14|TRBJ2-5|.|TRBV30
CACLPGQHQETQYF
>19|TRBJ2-2|.|TRBV7-6
CASSYLTGDRSGNTGELFF